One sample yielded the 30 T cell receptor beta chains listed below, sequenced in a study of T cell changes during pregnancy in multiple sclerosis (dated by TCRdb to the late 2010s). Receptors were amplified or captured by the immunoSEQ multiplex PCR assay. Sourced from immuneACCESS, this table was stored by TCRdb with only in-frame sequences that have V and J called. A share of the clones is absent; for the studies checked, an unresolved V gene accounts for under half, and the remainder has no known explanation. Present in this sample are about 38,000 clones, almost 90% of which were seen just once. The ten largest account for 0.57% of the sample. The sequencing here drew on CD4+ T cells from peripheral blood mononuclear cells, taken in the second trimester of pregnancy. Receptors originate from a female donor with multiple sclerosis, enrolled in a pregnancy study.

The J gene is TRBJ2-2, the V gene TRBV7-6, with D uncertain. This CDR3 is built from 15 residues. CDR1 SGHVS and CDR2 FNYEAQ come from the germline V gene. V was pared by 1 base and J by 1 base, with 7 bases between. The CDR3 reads CASSLGPLNTGELFF. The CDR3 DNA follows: TGTGCCAGCAGCTTAGGGCCGCTGAACACCGGGGAGCTGTTTTTT.

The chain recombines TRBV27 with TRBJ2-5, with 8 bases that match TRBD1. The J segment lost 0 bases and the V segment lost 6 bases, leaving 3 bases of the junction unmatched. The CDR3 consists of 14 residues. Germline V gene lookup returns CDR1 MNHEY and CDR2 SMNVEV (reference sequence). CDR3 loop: CASSPGGYQETQYF. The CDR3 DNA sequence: TGTGCCAGCAGCCCAGGGGGCTACCAAGAGACCCAGTACTTC.

The CDR3 region is CASSVGSGTGNTIYF. The CDR3 coding sequence is TGTGCCAGCAGCGTGGGGTCAGGGACTGGAAACACCATATATTTT. The chain combines TRBV7-6 with TRBJ1-3, with TRBD1 as a possible D gene (5 bases). V lost 5 bases and J lost 2, with 13 bases in between. The germline V gene encodes CDR1 SGHVS and CDR2 FNYEAQ. The CDR3 loop spans 15 amino acids.

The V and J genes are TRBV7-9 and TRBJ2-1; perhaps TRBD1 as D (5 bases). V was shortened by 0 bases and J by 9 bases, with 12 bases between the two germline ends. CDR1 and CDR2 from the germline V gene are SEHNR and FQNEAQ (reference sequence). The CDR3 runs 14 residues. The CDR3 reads CASSLAPGRGEQFF. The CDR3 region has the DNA TGTGCCAGCAGCTTAGCGCCCGGTAGGGGTGAGCAGTTCTTC.

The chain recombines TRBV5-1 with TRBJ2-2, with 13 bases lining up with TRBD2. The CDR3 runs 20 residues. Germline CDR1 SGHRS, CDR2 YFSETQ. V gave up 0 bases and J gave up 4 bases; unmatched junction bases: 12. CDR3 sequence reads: CASSLESDGLAGVSTGELFF. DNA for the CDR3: TGCGCCAGCAGCTTGGAGTCAGACGGACTAGCGGGAGTAAGCACCGGGGAGCTGTTTTTT.

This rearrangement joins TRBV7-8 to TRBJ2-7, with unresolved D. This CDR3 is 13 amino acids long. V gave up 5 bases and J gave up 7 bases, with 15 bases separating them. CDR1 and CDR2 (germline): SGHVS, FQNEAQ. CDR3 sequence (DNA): TGTGCCAGCAGCCTGGTGGAGAAACGGGAGCAGTACTTC. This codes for CASSLVEKREQYF. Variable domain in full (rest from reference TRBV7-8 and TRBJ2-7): GAGVSQSPRYKVAKRGQDVALRCDPISGHVSLFWYQQALGQGPEFLTYFQNEAQLDKSGLPSDRFFAERPEGSVSTLKIQRTQQEDSAVYLCASSLVEKREQYFGPGTRLTVT.

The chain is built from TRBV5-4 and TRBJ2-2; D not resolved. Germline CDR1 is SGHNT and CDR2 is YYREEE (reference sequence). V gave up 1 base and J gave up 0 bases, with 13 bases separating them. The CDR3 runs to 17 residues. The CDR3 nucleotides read TGTGCCAGCAGCTTGAGACCGCCGACAACGAACACCGGGGAGCTGTTTTTT. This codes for CASSLRPPTTNTGELFF. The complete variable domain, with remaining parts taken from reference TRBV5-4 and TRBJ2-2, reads ETGVTQSPTHLIKTRGQQVTLRCSSQSGHNTVSWYQQALGQGPQFIFQYYREEENGRGNFPPRFSGLQFPNYSSELNVNALELDDSALYLCASSLRPPTTNTGELFFGEGSRLTVL.

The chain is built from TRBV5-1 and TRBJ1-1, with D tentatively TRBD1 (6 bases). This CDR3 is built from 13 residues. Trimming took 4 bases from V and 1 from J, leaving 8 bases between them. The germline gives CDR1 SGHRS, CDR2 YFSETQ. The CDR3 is CASSQQGNTEAFF. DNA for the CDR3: TGCGCCAGCAGCCAACAGGGGAACACTGAAGCTTTCTTT. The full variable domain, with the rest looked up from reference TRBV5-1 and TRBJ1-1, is KAGVTQTPRYLIKTRGQQVTLSCSPISGHRSVSWYQQTPGQGLQFLFEYFSETQRNKGNFPGRFSGRQFSNSRSEMNVSTLELGDSALYLCASSQQGNTEAFFGQGTRLTVV.

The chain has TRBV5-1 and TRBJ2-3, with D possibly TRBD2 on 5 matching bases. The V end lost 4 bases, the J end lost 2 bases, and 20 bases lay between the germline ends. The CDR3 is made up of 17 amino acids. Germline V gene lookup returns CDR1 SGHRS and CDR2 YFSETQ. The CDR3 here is CASSPERLGGTTDTQYF. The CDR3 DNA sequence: TGCGCCAGCAGCCCAGAAAGGCTCGGAGGCACCACAGATACGCAGTATTTT.

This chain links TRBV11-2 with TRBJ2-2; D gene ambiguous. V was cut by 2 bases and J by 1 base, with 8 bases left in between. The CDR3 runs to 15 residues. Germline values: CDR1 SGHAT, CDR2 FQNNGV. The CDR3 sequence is CASSLSLGNTGELFF. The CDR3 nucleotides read TGTGCCAGCAGCTTATCTCTCGGGAACACCGGGGAGCTGTTTTTT.

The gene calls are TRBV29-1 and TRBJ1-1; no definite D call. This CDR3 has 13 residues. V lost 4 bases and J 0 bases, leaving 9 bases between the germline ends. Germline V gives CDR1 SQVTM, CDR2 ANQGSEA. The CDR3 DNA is TGCAGCGTTGCATCGGGAATGAACACTGAAGCTTTCTTT. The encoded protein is CSVASGMNTEAFF.

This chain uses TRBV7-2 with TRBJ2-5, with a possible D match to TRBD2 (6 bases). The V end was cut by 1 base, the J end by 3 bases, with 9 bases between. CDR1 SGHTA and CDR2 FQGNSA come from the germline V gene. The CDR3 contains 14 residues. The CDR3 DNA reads TGTGCCAGCAGCTTAGGCGGGGCCGAAGAGACCCAGTACTTC. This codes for CASSLGGAEETQYF.

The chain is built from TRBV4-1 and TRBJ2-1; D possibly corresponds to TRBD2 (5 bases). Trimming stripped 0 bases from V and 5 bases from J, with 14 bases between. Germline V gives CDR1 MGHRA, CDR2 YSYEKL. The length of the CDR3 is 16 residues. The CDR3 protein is CASSQEVARLNNEQFF. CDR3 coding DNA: TGCGCCAGCAGCCAAGAAGTTGCTCGACTAAACAATGAGCAGTTCTTC.

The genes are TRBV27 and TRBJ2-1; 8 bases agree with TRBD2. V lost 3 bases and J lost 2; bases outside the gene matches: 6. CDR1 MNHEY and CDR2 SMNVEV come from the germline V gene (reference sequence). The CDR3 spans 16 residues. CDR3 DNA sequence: TGTGCCAGCAGTTTCACTAGCGGTGAAACCTACAATGAGCAGTTCTTC. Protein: CASSFTSGETYNEQFF.

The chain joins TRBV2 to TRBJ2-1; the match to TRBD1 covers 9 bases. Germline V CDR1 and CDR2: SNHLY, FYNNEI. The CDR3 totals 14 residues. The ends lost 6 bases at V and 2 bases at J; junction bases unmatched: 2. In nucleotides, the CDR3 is TGTGCCAGCAGGGGGACAGGGACCTACAATGAGCAGTTCTTC. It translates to CASRGTGTYNEQFF.

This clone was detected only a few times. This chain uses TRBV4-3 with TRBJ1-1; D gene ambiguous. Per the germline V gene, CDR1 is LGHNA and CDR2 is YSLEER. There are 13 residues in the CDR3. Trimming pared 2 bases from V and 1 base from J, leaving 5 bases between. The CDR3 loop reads CASSQSRNTEAFF. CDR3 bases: TGCGCCAGCAGCCAAAGTAGGAACACTGAAGCTTTCTTT.

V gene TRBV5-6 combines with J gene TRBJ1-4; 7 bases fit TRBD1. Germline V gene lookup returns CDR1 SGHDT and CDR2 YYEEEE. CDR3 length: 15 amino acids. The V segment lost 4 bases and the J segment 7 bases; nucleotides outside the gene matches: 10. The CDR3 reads CASSPGGTVLEKLFF. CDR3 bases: TGTGCCAGCAGCCCGGGGGGGACAGTCCTTGAAAAACTGTTTTTT. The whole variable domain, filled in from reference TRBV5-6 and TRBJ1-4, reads DAGVTQSPTHLIKTRGQQVTLRCSPKSGHDTVSWYQQALGQGPQFIFQYYEEEERQRGNFPDRFSGHQFPNYSSELNVNALLLGDSALYLCASSPGGTVLEKLFFGSGTQLSVL.

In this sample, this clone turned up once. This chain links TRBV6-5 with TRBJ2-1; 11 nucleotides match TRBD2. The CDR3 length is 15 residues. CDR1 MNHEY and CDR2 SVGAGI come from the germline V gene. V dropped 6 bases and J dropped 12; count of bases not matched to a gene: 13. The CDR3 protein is CASSKTGLAERPQFF. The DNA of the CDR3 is TGTGCCAGCAGCAAAACGGGACTAGCGGAGCGCCCGCAGTTCTTC.

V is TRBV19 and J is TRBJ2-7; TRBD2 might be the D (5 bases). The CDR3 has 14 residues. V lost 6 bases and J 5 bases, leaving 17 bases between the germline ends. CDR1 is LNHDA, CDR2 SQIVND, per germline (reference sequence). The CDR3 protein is CASSLRGIGNEQYF. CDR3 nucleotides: TGTGCCAGTAGCCTCCGGGGAATTGGCAACGAGCAGTACTTC.

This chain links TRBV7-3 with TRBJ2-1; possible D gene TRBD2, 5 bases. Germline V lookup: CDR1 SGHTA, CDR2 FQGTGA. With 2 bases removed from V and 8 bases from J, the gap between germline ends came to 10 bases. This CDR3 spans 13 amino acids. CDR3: CASSLGIGDEQFF. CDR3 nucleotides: TGTGCCAGCAGCTTAGGCATCGGGGATGAGCAGTTCTTC.

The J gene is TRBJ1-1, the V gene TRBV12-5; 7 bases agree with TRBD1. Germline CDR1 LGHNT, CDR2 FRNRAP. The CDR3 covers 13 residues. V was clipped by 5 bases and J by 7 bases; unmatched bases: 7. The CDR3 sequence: CASGPNRQGEAFF. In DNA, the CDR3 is TGTGCTAGTGGTCCAAATCGACAGGGTGAAGCTTTCTTT.

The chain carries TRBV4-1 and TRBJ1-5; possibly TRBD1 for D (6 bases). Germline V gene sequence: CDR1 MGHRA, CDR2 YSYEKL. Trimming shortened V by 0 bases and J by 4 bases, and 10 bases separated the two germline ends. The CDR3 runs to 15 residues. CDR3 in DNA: TGCGCCAGCAGCCAAGATGGGACATCAAATCAGCCCCAGCATTTT. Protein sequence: CASSQDGTSNQPQHF.

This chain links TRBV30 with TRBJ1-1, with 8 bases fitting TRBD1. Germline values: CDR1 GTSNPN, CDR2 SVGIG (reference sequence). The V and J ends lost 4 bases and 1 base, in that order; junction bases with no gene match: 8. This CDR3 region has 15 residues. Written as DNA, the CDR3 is TGTGCCTGGAAGGGACAGGCGACGCAGAACACTGAAGCTTTCTTT. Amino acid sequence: CAWKGQATQNTEAFF.

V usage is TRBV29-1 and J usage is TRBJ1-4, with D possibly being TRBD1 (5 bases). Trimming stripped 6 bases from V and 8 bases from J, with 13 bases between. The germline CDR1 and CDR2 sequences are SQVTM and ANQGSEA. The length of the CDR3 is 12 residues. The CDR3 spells CSVREGREKLFF. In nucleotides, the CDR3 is TGCAGCGTCAGGGAGGGGCGGGAAAAACTGTTTTTT.

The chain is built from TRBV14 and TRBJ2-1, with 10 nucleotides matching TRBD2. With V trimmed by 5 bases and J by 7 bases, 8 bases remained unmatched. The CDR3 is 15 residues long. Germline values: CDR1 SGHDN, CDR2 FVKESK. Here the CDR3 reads CASSRAGGATNEQFF. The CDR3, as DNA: TGTGCCAGCAGCAGAGCGGGAGGGGCTACGAATGAGCAGTTCTTC.

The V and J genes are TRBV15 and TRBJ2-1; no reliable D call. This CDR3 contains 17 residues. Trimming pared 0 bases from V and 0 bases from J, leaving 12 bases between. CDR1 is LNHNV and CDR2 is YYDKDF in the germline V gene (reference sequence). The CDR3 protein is CATSRDPLGRSYNEQFF. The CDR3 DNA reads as TGTGCCACCAGCAGAGATCCCCTAGGCCGCTCCTACAATGAGCAGTTCTTC.

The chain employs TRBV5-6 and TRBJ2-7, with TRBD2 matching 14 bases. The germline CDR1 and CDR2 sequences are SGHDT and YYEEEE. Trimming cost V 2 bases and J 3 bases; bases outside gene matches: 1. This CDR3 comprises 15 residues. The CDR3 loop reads CASSFGTSGSYEQYF. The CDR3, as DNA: TGTGCCAGCAGCTTCGGGACTAGCGGGAGCTACGAGCAGTACTTC.

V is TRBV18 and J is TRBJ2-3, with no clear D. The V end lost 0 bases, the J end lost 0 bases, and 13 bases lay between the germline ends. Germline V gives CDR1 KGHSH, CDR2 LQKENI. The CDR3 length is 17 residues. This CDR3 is CASSPPRPLGSTDTQYF. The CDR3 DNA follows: TGTGCCAGCTCACCACCGAGGCCACTCGGTAGCACAGATACGCAGTATTTT.

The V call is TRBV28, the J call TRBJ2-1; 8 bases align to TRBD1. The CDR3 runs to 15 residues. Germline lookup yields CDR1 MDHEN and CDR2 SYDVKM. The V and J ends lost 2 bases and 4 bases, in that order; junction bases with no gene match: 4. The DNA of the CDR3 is TGTGCCAGCAGTTTACTCGGGACAGGATACAATGAGCAGTTCTTC. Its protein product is CASSLLGTGYNEQFF.

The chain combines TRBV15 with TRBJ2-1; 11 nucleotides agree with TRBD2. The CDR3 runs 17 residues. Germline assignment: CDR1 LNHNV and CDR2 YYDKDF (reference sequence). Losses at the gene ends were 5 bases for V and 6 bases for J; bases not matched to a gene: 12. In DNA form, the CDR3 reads TGTGCCACCAGCGTTCACCCAGGGACTAGCGGCCCCAATGAGCAGTTCTTC. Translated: CATSVHPGTSGPNEQFF.